This T cell receptor (beta chain) emerged from a study of shared clonotypes between healthy human individuals. The study's findings and limits: Few donors restricted represented genetic and exposure-history diversity. Non-shared clonotypes showed lower generation probabilities than clonotypes common to all four donors. A handful of donors showed sharing of about 4.6% of naive CD4 clonotypes.

The repertoire was sequenced with immunoSEQ multiplex PCR; TCRdb's copy has only in-frame clones and lacks some. Of some 2.3 million clones in the sample, about 92% are singletons; the top ten hold 0.39%. Germline-derived CDR1 and CDR2 are SGHRS and YFSETQ. Trimming removed 0 bases from V and 6 bases from J; junction bases left unmatched: 12. The CDR3 spans 17 residues. Points on this clone: Its antigen is unknown.

The chain joins TRBV5-1 to TRBJ2-3; the match to TRBD2 covers 8 bases. The source is a man aged 18 to 30 in good health. Some clones in this sample may be carry-over from other donors' samples. Sample: naive CD4+ T cells from PBMCs. Subset in this sample: CD45RA+ positively selected. The CDR3 here is CASSLAVTGTSVDTQYF. The CDR3 coding sequence is TGCGCCAGCAGCTTGGCTGTCACCGGGACTAGTGTTGATACGCAGTATTTT. The variable domain in full, with the rest retrieved from reference TRBV5-1 and TRBJ2-3, is KAGVTQTPRYLIKTRGQQVTLSCSPISGHRSVSWYQQTPGQGLQFLFEYFSETQRNKGNFPGRFSGRQFSNSRSEMNVSTLELGDSALYLCASSLAVTGTSVDTQYFGPGTRLTVL.